These 25 T cell receptor beta chains were sequenced from one sample in a study of shared clonotypes between healthy human individuals. Using immunoSEQ multiplex PCR, the repertoire was profiled, and TCRdb retains in-frame clones only, with some absent. This sample yields roughly 300,000 clones, of which roughly 70% are seen a single time; under 11% belongs to the top ten. Sequencing input: memory CD4+ T cells sorted from blood. Indicated subset: CD45RA-negative fraction. The receptors were gathered from a man aged 25-45 years in good health.

This clone was recorded many times. The rearrangement uses TRBV4-1 and TRBJ2-5; D call uncertain. The CDR3 is 16 residues long. The V end lost 4 bases, the J end lost 1 base, and 16 bases lay between the germline ends. The germline V gene has CDR1 MGHRA and CDR2 YSYEKL. The CDR3 DNA sequence: TGCGCCAGCAGCCGCAACCACCTCAAATTCCAAGAGACCCAGTACTTC. This gives the protein CASSRNHLKFQETQYF.

The V gene is TRBV5-5, the J gene TRBJ1-5; D is possibly TRBD1 (5 bases). Trimming shortened V by 3 bases and J by 5 bases, and 12 bases separated the two germline ends. Per the germline V gene, CDR1 is SGHKS and CDR2 is YYEKEE (reference sequence). The CDR3 has 14 amino acids. The CDR3 loop reads CASSWQGADQPQHF. The CDR3, as DNA: TGTGCCAGCAGCTGGCAGGGTGCTGATCAGCCCCAGCATTTT.

The chain joins TRBV25-1 to TRBJ2-1; 8 positions match TRBD2. V was clipped by 1 base and J by 8 bases; unmatched bases: 7. CDR1 is MGHDK and CDR2 is SYGVNS in the germline V gene. The CDR3 totals 15 residues. The CDR3 here is CASSELGRGAHEQFF. In DNA form, the CDR3 reads TGTGCCAGCAGTGAATTAGGGCGGGGGGCTCATGAGCAGTTCTTC.

The chain carries TRBV7-2 and TRBJ2-1; unclear D gene. Germline V lookup: CDR1 SGHTA, CDR2 FQGNSA. This CDR3 contains 13 residues. With 1 base removed from V and 10 bases from J, the gap between germline ends came to 11 bases. CDR3 in amino acids: CASSLGPRDEQFF. As DNA, the CDR3 is TGTGCCAGCAGCTTAGGTCCTAGAGACGAGCAGTTCTTC. The variable domain in full, completed from reference TRBV7-2 and TRBJ2-1, reads GAGVSQSPSNKVTEKGKDVELRCDPISGHTALYWYRQSLGQGLEFLIYFQGNSAPDKSGLPSDRFSAERTGGSVSTLTIQRTQQEDSAVYLCASSLGPRDEQFFGPGTRLTVL.

There are a few counts of this clone. V and J are TRBV30 and TRBJ1-5; the match to TRBD1 covers 9 bases. V lost 4 bases and J lost 4; bases outside the gene matches: 8. From germline, CDR1 is GTSNPN and CDR2 SVGIG (reference sequence). CDR3 length: 15 residues. The CDR3, as DNA: TGTGCCTGGACCCCTGGGGGACAGGGAAATCAGCCCCAGCATTTT. Its translation: CAWTPGGQGNQPQHF. Supplemented by reference TRBV30 and TRBJ1-5, the full variable domain reads SQTIHQWPATLVQPVGSPLSLECTVEGTSNPNLYWYRQAAGRGLQLLFYSVGIGQISSEVPQNLSASRPQDRQFILSSKKLLLSDSGFYLCAWTPGGQGNQPQHFGDGTRLSIL.

V usage is TRBV28 and J usage is TRBJ2-7; D call uncertain. The CDR3 extends over 15 amino acids. Per the germline V gene, CDR1 is MDHEN and CDR2 is SYDVKM. Trimming shortened V by 2 bases and J by 2 bases, and 13 bases separated the two germline ends. The CDR3 region is CASSLIRTPTYEQYF. CDR3 in DNA: TGTGCCAGCAGTTTAATTAGGACCCCTACCTACGAGCAGTACTTC.

V is TRBV30 and J is TRBJ2-3; maybe TRBD2 (6 bases). This CDR3 region has 14 residues. Trimming removed 4 bases at V and 2 bases at J, with 13 bases between. Germline values: CDR1 GTSNPN, CDR2 SVGIG (reference sequence). Here the CDR3 reads CAWTMGDSTDTQYF. Written as DNA, the CDR3 is TGTGCCTGGACAATGGGGGACTCCACAGATACGCAGTATTTT. The whole variable domain, filled in from reference TRBV30 and TRBJ2-3, reads SQTIHQWPATLVQPVGSPLSLECTVEGTSNPNLYWYRQAAGRGLQLLFYSVGIGQISSEVPQNLSASRPQDRQFILSSKKLLLSDSGFYLCAWTMGDSTDTQYFGPGTRLTVL.

The chain has TRBV10-2 and TRBJ1-1; no clear D gene. This CDR3 is built from 13 residues. V lost 2 bases to trimming and J lost 9 bases, with 13 bases between them. The germline CDR1 and CDR2 sequences are WSHSY and SAAADI. CDR3 in amino acids: CASSETRESKAFF. Here the CDR3 DNA reads TGCGCCAGCAGTGAGACGCGGGAGTCGAAAGCTTTCTTT.

In this sample, this clone turned up many times. The chain carries TRBV18 and TRBJ2-1, with D unresolved. Deletions cut 3 bases from V and 6 bases from J, with 9 bases between. The CDR3 runs 13 residues. The germline V gene encodes CDR1 KGHSH and CDR2 LQKENI. CDR3 amino acids: CASSPQWSNEQFF. The CDR3, as DNA: TGTGCCAGCTCACCGCAGTGGAGCAATGAGCAGTTCTTC.

This clone occurred once. The J gene is TRBJ2-7, the V gene TRBV19; TRBD1 agrees at 10 bases. Losses at the gene ends were 4 bases for V and 5 bases for J; bases not matched to a gene: 5. Germline assignment: CDR1 LNHDA and CDR2 SQIVND (reference sequence). The CDR3 runs to 14 residues. The CDR3 nucleotides read TGTGCCAGTAGTACGACAGGGGGCAGGAACGAGCAGTACTTC. This encodes CASSTTGGRNEQYF.

This clone appeared a few times. The chain couples TRBV28 to TRBJ2-7; a possible D gene is TRBD1 (6 bases). V was shortened by 3 bases and J by 5 bases, with 14 bases between the two germline ends. Germline loops: CDR1 MDHEN, CDR2 SYDVKM. The CDR3 is 14 residues long. CDR3 DNA: TGTGCCAGCAGTTTCCAGACTACAGGGCACGAGCAGTACTTC. It is translated as CASSFQTTGHEQYF.

The CDR3 DNA sequence: TGCGCCAGCACCGCGGGAACAGCTAGCAATCAGCCCCAGCATTTT. Amino acid sequence: CASTAGTASNQPQHF. The chain has TRBV10-2 and TRBJ1-5; no clear D. CDR3 length: 15 residues. V dropped 7 bases and J dropped 0 bases, with 13 bases sitting between them. In germline, CDR1 is WSHSY, CDR2 SAAADI.

This rearrangement joins TRBV2 to TRBJ2-1; 9 nucleotides agree with TRBD2. V trimming: 8 bases; J trimming: 8 bases; junction bases outside the gene matches: 7. The CDR3 consists of 13 residues. Looked up from germline, CDR1 is SNHLY and CDR2 is FYNNEI. CDR3 sequence reads: CASCWREGYEQFF. CDR3 sequence (DNA): TGTGCCAGCTGTTGGCGGGAGGGCTATGAGCAGTTCTTC.

This rearrangement joins TRBV9 to TRBJ1-1; D is unresolved. V shed 4 bases and J shed 0 bases, with 16 bases lying between them. The CDR3 extends over 16 amino acids. Germline assignment: CDR1 SGDLS and CDR2 YYNGEE. CDR3 protein: CASSPQLGLLNTEAFF. The CDR3 nucleotides are TGTGCCAGCAGCCCTCAGCTCGGACTATTGAACACTGAAGCTTTCTTT.

This clone has a single count. The chain combines TRBV14 with TRBJ2-7; D may match TRBD1 or TRBD2 (6 bases each). Germline loops: CDR1 SGHDN, CDR2 FVKESK. The V end was cut by 2 bases, the J end by 11 bases, with 28 bases between. The CDR3 sequence is 17 residues long. The CDR3, as DNA: TGTGCCAGCAGCCAAACCCGGAAGGGGGGCTCAAAAGCGATTAAGTACTTC. Encoded protein: CASSQTRKGGSKAIKYF.

V is TRBV9 and J is TRBJ2-1, with 7 positions matching TRBD2. V dropped 3 bases and J dropped 4; count of bases not matched to a gene: 7. CDR1 and CDR2 (germline): SGDLS, YYNGEE. CDR3 size: 15 residues. Here the CDR3 reads CASSAGTIDYNEQFF. The CDR3 nucleotides read TGTGCCAGCAGCGCCGGGACTATAGATTACAATGAGCAGTTCTTC.

The chain uses TRBV6-4 and TRBJ2-1, with D perhaps matching TRBD2 (6 bases). This CDR3 region has 16 residues. Germline V gives CDR1 MRHNA, CDR2 SNTAGT. V was clipped by 6 bases and J by 9 bases, with 24 bases between them. As DNA, the CDR3 is TGTGCCAGCAGCCGGGACTCCAGCTTAGTGCACGGTGAGCAGTTCTTC. Protein sequence: CASSRDSSLVHGEQFF.

The sample holds a few counts of this clone. The J gene is TRBJ2-7, the V gene TRBV4-3; 8 positions match TRBD2. Trimming cost V 8 bases and J 3 bases; bases outside gene matches: 15. CDR1 and CDR2 (germline): LGHNA, YSLEER. This CDR3 is 16 amino acids long. The CDR3 sequence: CASSFSAGGRGYEQYF. The CDR3 nucleotides read TGCGCCAGCTCGTTTTCGGCGGGAGGCAGGGGCTACGAGCAGTACTTC.

With respect to this clone: The sample contains more than one DNA sequence encoding this CDR3. The chain employs TRBV18 and TRBJ2-7; no firm D call. V lost 0 bases and J lost 3, with 6 bases in between. CDR1 KGHSH and CDR2 LQKENI come from the germline V gene. The CDR3 consists of 13 residues. The CDR3 region has the DNA TGTGCCAGCTCACCACCGTCTTACTACGAGCAGTACTTC. Its protein is CASSPPSYYEQYF.

The chain carries TRBV7-9 and TRBJ2-1; a possible D gene is TRBD1 (5 bases). Germline CDR1 and CDR2: SEHNR and FQNEAQ (reference sequence). The V gene lost 6 bases and the J gene lost 7 bases, with 10 bases spanning the gap. The CDR3 is made up of 12 amino acids. CDR3 region: CASSRQGNEQFF. In DNA, the CDR3 is TGTGCCAGCAGTCGTCAGGGAAATGAGCAGTTCTTC. The complete variable domain, with remaining parts taken from reference TRBV7-9 and TRBJ2-1, reads DTGVSQNPRHKITKRGQNVTFRCDPISEHNRLYWYRQTLGQGPEFLTYFQNEAQLEKSRLLSDRFSAERPKGSFSTLEIQRTEQGDSAMYLCASSRQGNEQFFGPGTRLTVL.

This chain joins TRBV27 and TRBJ2-7, with TRBD2 matching over 11 bases. Per the germline V gene, CDR1 is MNHEY and CDR2 is SMNVEV (reference sequence). The CDR3 sequence is 17 residues long. The V gene end was trimmed by 5 bases and the J gene end by 3 bases; junction bases not matched to a gene: 12. The CDR3 nucleotides read TGTGCCAGCAGTCCGACATCGAGACTAGCGGGGTTCTACGAGCAGTACTTC. It is translated as CASSPTSRLAGFYEQYF.

In regard to this clone: Mismatch with germline at one junction end may stem from a read error. V gene TRBV7-9 combines with J gene TRBJ2-7; 13 nucleotides agree with TRBD2. The CDR3 is made up of 15 amino acids. The germline gives CDR1 SEHNR, CDR2 FQNEAQ (reference sequence). In DNA form, the CDR3 reads TGTGCCAGCAGCCCCGAAGGGGGACTAGCGGGATTGCTGAACTTC. Its translation: CASSPEGGLAGLLNF.

This clone was seen just once. The rearrangement links TRBV5-4 to TRBJ2-2; 10 bases agree with TRBD2. CDR1 is SGHNT and CDR2 is YYREEE in the germline V gene (reference sequence). The length of the CDR3 is 15 residues. Trimming removed 6 bases from V and 4 bases from J; junction bases left unmatched: 6. The CDR3 bases are TGTGCCAGCAATGAAGCGGGAGGGCCCACCGGGGAGCTGTTTTTT. Encoded protein: CASNEAGGPTGELFF. Full variable domain (outside the CDR3, taken from reference TRBV5-4 and TRBJ2-2): ETGVTQSPTHLIKTRGQQVTLRCSSQSGHNTVSWYQQALGQGPQFIFQYYREEENGRGNFPPRFSGLQFPNYSSELNVNALELDDSALYLCASNEAGGPTGELFFGEGSRLTVL.

This chain links TRBV10-3 with TRBJ2-1, with 14 bases lining up with TRBD2. The CDR3 is 16 amino acids. V shed 6 bases, J shed 1 base, and the junction held 2 bases outside the gene matches. Germline assignment: CDR1 ENHRY and CDR2 SYGVKD. The CDR3 nucleotides are TGTGCCATCAGGGGGACTAGCGGGAGATCCTACAATGAGCAGTTCTTC. It specifies CAIRGTSGRSYNEQFF.

Notes on this clone: The sample carries other DNA sequences with the same CDR3. This rearrangement joins TRBV28 to TRBJ1-1, with 8 nucleotides matching TRBD1. The V gene's germline CDR1 is MDHEN and CDR2 SYDVKM. The CDR3 is 14 amino acids. The trim removed 4 bases at V and 6 bases at J, leaving 7 bases unmatched. The CDR3 loop reads CASSSQGARAEAFF. For the CDR3, the DNA is TGTGCCAGCAGTTCTCAGGGGGCACGGGCTGAAGCTTTCTTT.